This T cell receptor beta chain was captured in a study of shared clonotypes between healthy human individuals. Comment on this clone: Antigen specificity is unknown.

Naive CD8 cells comprised CD45RO-negative, CCR7-positively selected cells, excluding terminally differentiated effector memory CD45RA+ cells. In the source study's methods: Junction-only immunoSEQ data arrived without quality scores, meaning filtering differed. TCRdb's copy holds only in-frame clones and misses some; the assay was immunoSEQ multiplex PCR. The D gene and trimming were derived from the DNA, and the V and J assignments and clone size from that table. The data hold about 590,000 clones, with around 95% observed a single time. Study results and caveats: Estimated richness values were generally larger in naive subsets than in memory subsets.

This sequence originates from a woman in her twenties or thirties in good health. The sequencing sample was made of naive CD8+ T cells sorted from blood.

CDR3 residues: CAAGGGPDTQYF. CDR3 sequence (DNA): TGTGCCGCGGGCGGGGGCCCAGATACGCAGTATTTT. The chain uses TRBV13 and TRBJ2-3, with D maybe TRBD2 (7 bases). With 11 bases removed from V and 4 bases from J, the gap between germline ends came to 13 bases. Per the germline V gene, CDR1 is PRHDT and CDR2 is FYEKMQ (reference sequence). This CDR3 region has 12 residues. The full variable domain, with the rest looked up from reference TRBV13 and TRBJ2-3, is AAGVIQSPRHLIKEKRETATLKCYPIPRHDTVYWYQQGPGQDPQFLISFYEKMQSDKGSIPDRFSAQQFSDYHSELNMSSLELGDSALYFCAAGGGPDTQYFGPGTRLTVL.